A single sample gave rise to the 26 T cell receptor beta chains below, sequenced in a study of CD4+ T cells in melanoma. Libraries were prepared by immunoSEQ multiplex PCR; TCRdb keeps only in-frame clonotypes and omits some of them. The sample includes around 19,000 clones, approximately 84% of them seen just once. Sequencing input: cells from a culture (not recorded whether cultured in vitro). The receptors were sampled from a human donor with melanoma.

The chain uses TRBV7-3 and TRBJ1-2; weak D call: TRBD1 (5 bases). Germline CDR1 and CDR2: SGHTA and FQGTGA. V lost 5 bases and J 8 bases, leaving 21 bases between the germline ends. There are 15 residues in the CDR3. DNA of the CDR3: TGTGCCAGCAGCCCGGCCGGGGAGGGGTCGGGGGGCTACACCTTC. As protein: CASSPAGEGSGGYTF.

This clone turned up a few times. The V and J genes are TRBV7-9 and TRBJ1-2; D gene uncertain. Per the germline V gene, CDR1 is SEHNR and CDR2 is FQNEAQ (reference sequence). Trimming stripped 5 bases from V and 7 bases from J, with 11 bases between. The CDR3 runs to 12 residues. CDR3 residues: CASSLTQVGYTF. The CDR3 DNA reads TGTGCCAGCAGCCTTACTCAGGTTGGCTACACCTTC.

The V and J genes are TRBV6-6 and TRBJ1-2, with 8 positions matching TRBD1. Per the germline V gene, CDR1 is MNHNY and CDR2 is SVGAGI (reference sequence). The CDR3 consists of 16 residues. V lost 8 bases and J lost 5; bases outside the gene matches: 16. CDR3 in DNA: TGTGCCAGCGAGCCGATGGGGGACAGGTCGCTATATGGCTACACCTTC. As protein: CASEPMGDRSLYGYTF.

The gene calls are TRBV18 and TRBJ1-1; D is unresolved. CDR1 and CDR2 (germline): KGHSH, LQKENI. Trimming took 2 bases from V and 1 from J, leaving 5 bases between them. CDR3 length equals 13 residues. CDR3 bases: TGTGCCAGCTCACCAGAGTGGAACACTGAAGCTTTCTTT. It encodes CASSPEWNTEAFF. Full variable domain (outside the CDR3, taken from reference TRBV18 and TRBJ1-1): NAGVMQNPRHLVRRRGQEARLRCSPMKGHSHVYWYRQLPEEGLKFMVYLQKENIIDESGMPKERFSAEFPKEGPSILRIQQVVRGDSAAYFCASSPEWNTEAFFGQGTRLTVV.

This clone has more than one count but fewer than ten. The rearrangement joins TRBV7-9 to TRBJ1-2; D is possibly TRBD1 (5 bases). The CDR3 is made up of 12 amino acids. V was trimmed by 5 bases and J by 10 bases, leaving 14 bases between them. Per germline, CDR1 SEHNR and CDR2 FQNEAQ (reference sequence). This chain's CDR3 is CASSQRGGYYTF. As DNA, the CDR3 is TGTGCCAGCAGCCAAAGGGGCGGGTACTACACCTTC. The full variable domain, in which reference TRBV7-9 and TRBJ1-2 provide the parts outside the CDR3, is DTGVSQNPRHKITKRGQNVTFRCDPISEHNRLYWYRQTLGQGPEFLTYFQNEAQLEKSRLLSDRFSAERPKGSFSTLEIQRTEQGDSAMYLCASSQRGGYYTFGSGTRLTVV.

This clone was seen a few times. The chain combines TRBV13 with TRBJ2-7; the D is unclear. The ends were cut back, 3 bases at V and 1 base at J, with 7 bases in the middle. Looked up from germline, CDR1 is PRHDT and CDR2 is FYEKMQ (reference sequence). The CDR3 loop spans 13 amino acids. The CDR3 DNA reads TGTGCCAGCAGCTTTAGAAGGTCCTACGAGCAGTACTTC. Protein: CASSFRRSYEQYF. The full variable domain, with the rest looked up from reference TRBV13 and TRBJ2-7, is AAGVIQSPRHLIKEKRETATLKCYPIPRHDTVYWYQQGPGQDPQFLISFYEKMQSDKGSIPDRFSAQQFSDYHSELNMSSLELGDSALYFCASSFRRSYEQYFGPGTRLTVT.

The V call is TRBV9, the J call TRBJ2-2; 9 bases line up with TRBD1. With V trimmed by 3 bases and J by 4 bases, 10 bases remained unmatched. The CDR3 runs to 17 residues. Per germline, CDR1 SGDLS and CDR2 YYNGEE. The CDR3: CASSGQAGTGPTGELFF. CDR3 nucleotide sequence: TGTGCCAGCAGCGGACAGGCCGGGACAGGGCCCACCGGGGAGCTGTTTTTT.

In its sample, this clone was seen once. The chain carries TRBV5-1 and TRBJ2-2; 10 positions agree with TRBD2. The CDR3 sequence is 16 residues long. V shed 8 bases, J shed 3 bases, and the junction held 10 bases outside the gene matches. CDR1 and CDR2 (germline): SGHRS, YFSETQ. CDR3 region: CASAPVAGGDTGELFF. CDR3 DNA sequence: TGCGCCAGTGCGCCCGTAGCGGGGGGAGACACCGGGGAGCTGTTTTTT.

The rearrangement uses TRBV5-1 and TRBJ2-2; tentative D call: TRBD2 (6 bases). V was cut by 4 bases and J by 0 bases, with 10 bases left in between. The germline gives CDR1 SGHRS, CDR2 YFSETQ. This CDR3 is built from 15 residues. The chain's CDR3 is CASSRGTANTGELFF. For the CDR3, the DNA is TGCGCCAGCAGCCGGGGGACCGCGAACACCGGGGAGCTGTTTTTT.

The chain combines TRBV2 with TRBJ1-5; 7 bases map to TRBD1. The ends lost 5 bases at V and 4 bases at J; junction bases unmatched: 8. The CDR3 length is 15 residues. Germline values: CDR1 SNHLY, CDR2 FYNNEI. The CDR3 sequence is CASSREGQSNQPQHF. CDR3 nucleotide sequence: TGTGCCAGCAGTCGGGAGGGACAGTCGAATCAGCCCCAGCATTTT.

This chain uses TRBV30 with TRBJ2-7, with D unclear. The V end was cut by 0 bases, the J end by 3 bases, with 6 bases between. The CDR3 totals 12 residues. Germline loops: CDR1 GTSNPN, CDR2 SVGIG (reference sequence). Written as DNA, the CDR3 is TGTGCCTGGAGTGTACCTGGCTACGAGCAGTACTTC. Protein: CAWSVPGYEQYF.

V and J are TRBV4-1 and TRBJ2-2, with D possibly matching TRBD2 (7 bases). The CDR3 length is 15 residues. Trimming removed 0 bases at V and 7 bases at J, with 12 bases between. Germline values: CDR1 MGHRA, CDR2 YSYEKL. CDR3 nucleotides: TGCGCCAGCAGCCAAGATGGAAGGGGGGGCGGGGAGCTGTTTTTT. It encodes CASSQDGRGGGELFF.

In its sample, this clone was seen a few times. The chain links TRBV29-1 to TRBJ2-3; 7 bases map to TRBD2. Germline lookup yields CDR1 SQVTM and CDR2 ANQGSEA. Trimming cost V 4 bases and J 4 bases; bases outside gene matches: 5. The CDR3 totals 13 residues. The CDR3 protein is CSVVSGTPDTQYF. CDR3 nucleotides: TGCAGCGTTGTCAGCGGGACCCCAGATACGCAGTATTTT.

This clone was picked up one time. The chain has TRBV15 and TRBJ2-5; D possibly corresponds to TRBD2 (6 bases). The CDR3 has 13 residues. V lost 4 bases and J lost 6, with 12 bases in between. The V gene's germline CDR1 is LNHNV and CDR2 YYDKDF (reference sequence). CDR3 DNA sequence: TGTGCCACCAGCAAGACTAGTTTGAAGACCCAGTACTTC. Its protein is CATSKTSLKTQYF.

This sequence joins TRBV27 and TRBJ2-1; a weak D match, TRBD1 (5 bases). V was shortened by 0 bases and J by 8 bases, with 23 bases between the two germline ends. Germline CDR1 is MNHEY and CDR2 is SMNVEV (reference sequence). The CDR3 loop spans 18 amino acids. CDR3 loop: CASSLSSFGQRSRDEQFF. Here the CDR3 DNA reads TGTGCCAGCAGTTTATCGAGTTTCGGACAACGGAGTAGAGATGAGCAGTTCTTC.

This clone was recorded once. The chain recombines TRBV11-1 with TRBJ2-3; D is unclear. Germline-derived CDR1 and CDR2 are SGHAT and FQDESV (reference sequence). V dropped 1 base and J dropped 6 bases, with 8 bases sitting between them. This CDR3 region has 13 residues. The CDR3 is CASSLGGSDTQYF. The CDR3 region has the DNA TGTGCCAGCAGCTTAGGAGGTAGCGATACGCAGTATTTT.

The chain joins TRBV30 to TRBJ1-2, with 9 positions matching TRBD1. Looked up from germline, CDR1 is GTSNPN and CDR2 is SVGIG (reference sequence). CDR3 length equals 16 residues. The junction had 13 bases not matched to a gene; V was cut back by 3 bases and J by 5 bases. The CDR3: CAWRAGGQGAPYGYTF. CDR3 bases: TGTGCCTGGAGGGCGGGGGGACAGGGAGCCCCGTATGGCTACACCTTC.

The rearrangement uses TRBV7-9 and TRBJ1-2, with 7 bases matching TRBD1. The CDR3 totals 14 residues. Germline-derived CDR1 and CDR2 are SEHNR and FQNEAQ (reference sequence). The J segment lost 10 bases and the V segment lost 4 bases, leaving 12 bases of the junction unmatched. The CDR3 region is CASSSNRGTAVYTF. CDR3 coding DNA: TGTGCCAGCAGCTCCAATCGAGGGACAGCCGTCTACACCTTC.

This chain connects TRBV5-5 to TRBJ2-3; TRBD1 or TRBD2 may be the D gene (6 bases each). The CDR3 has 15 amino acids. Trimming took off 1 base at V and 5 bases at J, with 14 bases between the two ends. Germline lookup yields CDR1 SGHKS and CDR2 YYEKEE (reference sequence). The CDR3 sequence is CASSLYLGGEDTQYF. The CDR3 region has the DNA TGTGCCAGCAGCTTGTATCTGGGGGGCGAAGATACGCAGTATTTT. The variable domain in full, with the rest retrieved from reference TRBV5-5 and TRBJ2-3, is DAGVTQSPTHLIKTRGQQVTLRCSPISGHKSVSWYQQVLGQGPQFIFQYYEKEERGRGNFPDRFSARQFPNYSSELNVNALLLGDSALYLCASSLYLGGEDTQYFGPGTRLTVL.

The rearrangement joins TRBV19 to TRBJ2-1, with 7 positions matching TRBD1. Trimming cost V 4 bases and J 0 bases; bases outside gene matches: 3. The CDR3 sequence is 15 residues long. Germline V CDR1 and CDR2: LNHDA, SQIVND (reference sequence). CDR3 DNA sequence: TGTGCCAGTAGTAAAGACAGGGACTCCTACAATGAGCAGTTCTTC. Translation gives CASSKDRDSYNEQFF.

V gene TRBV9 combines with J gene TRBJ2-2; D ambiguous. This CDR3 is 16 amino acids long. Germline V gives CDR1 SGDLS, CDR2 YYNGEE. Trimming removed 1 base from V and 4 bases from J, with 14 bases in between. Here the CDR3 DNA reads TGTGCCAGCAGCGTAACGCACACCTCGGGCACCGGGGAGCTGTTTTTT. Encoded protein: CASSVTHTSGTGELFF.

This clone has just a few counts. The chain uses TRBV2 and TRBJ2-3; D possibly corresponds to TRBD1 (5 bases). Between the trimmed V and J ends, which lost 3 bases and 3 bases, there was a span of 13 bases. The CDR3 consists of 15 residues. Germline V gene data show CDR1 as SNHLY and CDR2 as FYNNEI. CDR3 DNA sequence: TGTGCCAGCAGTGAGTTAGGCAGGGCTACAGATACGCAGTATTTT. This codes for CASSELGRATDTQYF.

The chain carries TRBV30 and TRBJ2-1, with D possibly matching TRBD2 (6 bases). This CDR3 contains 15 residues. CDR1 GTSNPN and CDR2 SVGIG come from the germline V gene (reference sequence). Trimming took off 6 bases at V and 5 bases at J, with 20 bases between the two ends. The CDR3 sequence: CACGPYWTGDNEQFF. The CDR3 region has the DNA TGTGCCTGCGGGCCGTACTGGACGGGGGACAATGAGCAGTTCTTC.

The chain joins TRBV2 to TRBJ2-7, with a possible D match to TRBD2 (5 bases). Trimming took off 4 bases at V and 6 bases at J, with 13 bases between the two ends. This CDR3 spans 13 amino acids. The germline CDR1 and CDR2 sequences are SNHLY and FYNNEI. CDR3 sequence reads: CASSGGPAGEQYF. The CDR3 coding sequence is TGTGCCAGCAGTGGCGGGCCGGCGGGCGAGCAGTACTTC.

This clone was seen a single time. The chain combines TRBV14 with TRBJ2-7, with 12 bases that match TRBD2. The CDR3 extends over 17 amino acids. J lost 2 bases, V lost 1 base, and 6 bases had no gene match. Germline V gene data show CDR1 as SGHDN and CDR2 as FVKESK. CDR3 nucleotide sequence: TGTGCCAGCAGCCAAGGACTGCTAGCGGGGGGGACCTACGAGCAGTACTTC. Its translation is CASSQGLLAGGTYEQYF.

This clone has only a few counts. The chain uses TRBV6-1 and TRBJ1-2; 9 bases map to TRBD1. Trimming at V came to 1 base and at J to 10 bases, leaving 10 bases not matched to a gene. The CDR3 is made up of 15 amino acids. The germline V gene encodes CDR1 MNHNS and CDR2 SASEGT. In DNA form, the CDR3 reads TGTGCCAGCAGTGAAGATACAGGGGGCTTCCTATCCTACACCTTC. The encoded protein is CASSEDTGGFLSYTF.